The subject of this entry is one T cell receptor beta chain. Its specificity is unknown. The CDR3 spans 14 residues. V shed 3 bases, J shed 5 bases, and the junction held 3 bases outside the gene matches. Germline assignment: CDR1 SGHRS and CDR2 YFSETQ. The data stem from a study of cytomegalovirus exposure and HLA in healthy donors. Study observations and caveats: CMV serostatus alone was available as immune exposure information. Overall, some 160 TCR beta chains were annotated as cytomegalovirus-associated.

The PCR made use of 60 Vbeta and 13 Jbeta primers. Profiling relied on immunoSEQ multiplex PCR, and the TCRdb table lists in-frame clones only, not all of them. This table has fewer than 250,000 clones, about 87% appearing once. Sequenced: PBMCs. The chain uses TRBV5-1 and TRBJ2-1, with 9 nucleotides matching TRBD1. The TCR comes from a woman under 30 in good health and CMV-seronegative. The CDR3 spells CASSSGQGHNEQFF. In DNA, the CDR3 is TGCGCCAGCAGCTCGGGACAGGGCCACAATGAGCAGTTCTTC.